These 10 T cell receptor beta chains originate from one sample sequenced in a study of T cell responses to AZD1222 COVID-19 vaccine. TCRdb's table, derived via immunoSEQ multiplex PCR, lists solely in-frame clones and lacks some. The table includes about 180,000 clones, about nine tenths detected once. Sequenced material: peripheral blood, taken on day 0 of AZD1222 vaccination. The receptors were gathered from an adult in good health.

The chain has TRBV5-1 and TRBJ1-1; D is perhaps TRBD1 (6 bases). The CDR3 contains 14 residues. Trimming cost V 5 bases and J 2 bases, with 13 bases left between them. Germline CDR1 is SGHRS and CDR2 is YFSETQ. CDR3 protein: CASSLGQINTEAFF. CDR3 sequence (DNA): TGCGCCAGCAGTCTTGGACAGATTAACACTGAAGCTTTCTTT.

The rearrangement joins TRBV6-5 to TRBJ2-7, with 8 bases aligning to TRBD1. Germline V CDR1 and CDR2: MNHEY, SVGAGI. J lost 7 bases, V lost 10 bases, and 12 bases had no gene match. The CDR3 has 13 amino acids. CDR3 sequence (DNA): TGTGCCACGGCCGAGACAGGGGTAACAGAGCAGTACTTC. This encodes CATAETGVTEQYF.

The chain links TRBV5-4 to TRBJ2-7; TRBD2 aligns across 9 bases. This CDR3 spans 16 amino acids. The V gene's germline CDR1 is SGHNT and CDR2 YYREEE (reference sequence). J gave up 2 bases and V 0 bases, and 6 bases lay outside the gene matches. Here the CDR3 reads CASSLGGAGGTYEQYF. CDR3 bases: TGTGCCAGCAGCTTGGGAGGAGCGGGGGGAACCTACGAGCAGTACTTC.

This clone was detected once. The chain is built from TRBV24-1 and TRBJ2-1, with 12 bases identical to TRBD2. This CDR3 region has 15 residues. Germline CDR1 is KGHDR and CDR2 is SFDVKD. V shed 5 bases, J shed 6 bases, and the junction held 4 bases outside the gene matches. CDR3 sequence (DNA): TGTGCCACCAGTGGGGGACTAGCGGGCGGCAATGAGCAGTTCTTC. Translating it yields CATSGGLAGGNEQFF.

The chain couples TRBV3-1 (or the pseudogene TRBV3-2) to TRBJ2-2; D is unresolved. The CDR3 is 14 residues long. Per germline, CDR1 LGHDT and CDR2 YNNKEL (reference sequence). Trimming removed 0 bases at V and 6 bases at J, with 8 bases between. CDR3 sequence: CASSQDGWAGELFF. The CDR3 nucleotides read TGTGCCAGCAGCCAAGATGGGTGGGCCGGGGAGCTGTTTTTT.

The chain uses TRBV7-6 and TRBJ2-2; 10 positions agree with TRBD2. This CDR3 comprises 17 residues. The germline V gene has CDR1 SGHVS and CDR2 FNYEAQ. V trimming: 4 bases; J trimming: 7 bases; junction bases outside the gene matches: 12. CDR3 DNA: TGTGCCAGCAGCTCTCTAGCGGGGGATGCCGGGGGCGGGGAGCTGTTTTTT. The encoded protein is CASSSLAGDAGGGELFF.

This chain joins TRBV6-4 and TRBJ1-3; D gene ambiguous. The ends were cut back, 6 bases at V and 2 bases at J, with 8 bases in the middle. This CDR3 region has 13 residues. Germline V gene sequence: CDR1 MRHNA, CDR2 SNTAGT. DNA for the CDR3: TGTGCCAGCAGACCTACGGCTGGAAACACCATATATTTT. Residues: CASRPTAGNTIYF.

The chain uses TRBV4-1 and TRBJ2-7; D call uncertain. The CDR3 spans 16 residues. CDR1 and CDR2 from the germline V gene are MGHRA and YSYEKL. The V end was cut by 0 bases, the J end by 10 bases, with 22 bases between. CDR3 nucleotide sequence: TGCGCCAGCAGCCAAGATGGCACCACCACCACCGGGTTACAGTACTTC. Protein product: CASSQDGTTTTGLQYF.

The table lists this clone with a count of one. J is TRBJ1-6 and V is TRBV11-1; 8 bases map to TRBD1. The CDR3 totals 13 residues. CDR1 and CDR2 (germline): SGHAT, FQDESV (reference sequence). J lost 10 bases, V lost 4 bases, and 3 bases had no gene match. CDR3 nucleotide sequence: TGTGCCAGCAGCTCGGACAGGGCCTCACCCCTCCACTTT. It codes for CASSSDRASPLHF. The full variable domain, in which reference TRBV11-1 and TRBJ1-6 provide the parts outside the CDR3, is EAEVAQSPRYKITEKSQAVAFWCDPISGHATLYWYRQILGQGPELLVQFQDESVVDDSQLPKDRFSAERLKGVDSTLKIQPAELGDSAMYLCASSSDRASPLHFGNGTRLTVT.

The J gene is TRBJ1-1, the V gene TRBV11-2; possibly TRBD1 for D (5 bases). Looked up from germline, CDR1 is SGHAT and CDR2 is FQNNGV. The V gene lost 0 bases and the J gene lost 1 base, with 12 bases spanning the gap. The CDR3 is 16 residues long. The CDR3 loop reads CASSLEGGRGNTEAFF. The CDR3 nucleotides are TGTGCCAGCAGCTTAGAGGGGGGTCGGGGGAACACTGAAGCTTTCTTT.